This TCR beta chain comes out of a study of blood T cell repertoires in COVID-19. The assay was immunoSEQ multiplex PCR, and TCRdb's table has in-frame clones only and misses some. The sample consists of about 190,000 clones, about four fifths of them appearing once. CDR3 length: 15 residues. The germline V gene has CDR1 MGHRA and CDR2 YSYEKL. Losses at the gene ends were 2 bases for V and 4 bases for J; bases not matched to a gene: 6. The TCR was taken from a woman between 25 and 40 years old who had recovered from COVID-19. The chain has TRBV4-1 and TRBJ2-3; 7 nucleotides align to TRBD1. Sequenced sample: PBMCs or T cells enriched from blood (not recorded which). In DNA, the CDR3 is TGCGCCAGCAGCCAAACAGGGGTGGGTGCAGATACGCAGTATTTT. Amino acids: CASSQTGVGADTQYF.